Below are 24 T cell receptor beta chains sequenced from a single sample in a study of T-cell reconstitution after alpha-beta-depleted transplantation in children. It was with unique molecular identifiers that the TCRbeta library was prepared. Each CDR3 protein is one row after TCRdb ran MiXCR on the PCR reads. The repertoire holds more than 450,000 distinct CDR3 sequences, with about a sixth as singletons. The sample in question was PBMCs from the stem cell graft donor, obtained from the stem cell graft. The receptor source for this set is a human donor who donated a stem cell graft to a child with acute lymphoblastic leukemia.

The V call is TRBV9, the J call TRBJ2-3; TRBD2 matches at 8 bases. The CDR3 extends over 15 amino acids. Germline values: CDR1 SGDLS, CDR2 YYNGEE. The J segment lost 0 bases and the V segment lost 4 bases, leaving 4 bases of the junction unmatched. CDR3 sequence: CASSSGGSSTDTQYF. The CDR3 nucleotides read TGTGCCAGCAGCTCGGGGGGGAGTAGCACAGATACGCAGTATTTT.

This rearrangement joins TRBV10-2 to TRBJ1-2; D gene uncertain. With 2 bases removed from V and 4 bases from J, the gap between germline ends came to 11 bases. The CDR3 runs 14 residues. CDR1 is WSHSY, CDR2 SAAADI, per germline. CDR3 residues: CASSEPTRGYGYTF. The CDR3, as DNA: TGCGCCAGCAGTGAGCCCACCCGGGGCTATGGCTACACCTTC.

In its sample, this clonotype was seen many times. The chain carries TRBV5-5 and TRBJ2-4, with 7 bases identical to TRBD2. Per the germline V gene, CDR1 is SGHKS and CDR2 is YYEKEE (reference sequence). This CDR3 has 15 residues. The V and J ends lost 1 base and 9 bases, in that order; junction bases with no gene match: 10. This chain's CDR3 is CASSLRPGRAGIQYF. The CDR3 coding sequence is TGTGCCAGCAGCTTGAGACCGGGGAGGGCGGGCATTCAGTACTTC.

This clonotype was counted a few times. The chain has TRBV14 and TRBJ2-3; D may be TRBD2 (6 bases). CDR1 and CDR2 from the germline V gene are SGHDN and FVKESK. Deletions cut 2 bases from V and 1 base from J, with 16 bases between. The CDR3 covers 17 residues. CDR3: CASSQWFGSEGTDTQYF. In DNA form, the CDR3 reads TGTGCCAGCAGCCAATGGTTCGGGAGTGAGGGCACAGATACGCAGTATTTT.

There are a few counts of this clonotype. The chain uses TRBV9 and TRBJ2-3, with 11 bases fitting TRBD1. Germline lookup yields CDR1 SGDLS and CDR2 YYNGEE. With 0 bases clipped from V and 4 bases from J, the junction kept 4 bases outside the gene matches. CDR3 length: 16 residues. CDR3 nucleotide sequence: TGTGCCAGCAGCGTAGTAGGGACAGGGGGTGCAGATACGCAGTATTTT. Residues: CASSVVGTGGADTQYF.

This clonotype appeared a few times. The J gene is TRBJ1-2, the V gene TRBV7-9; 7 nucleotides agree with TRBD1. The CDR3 contains 11 residues. Germline CDR1 reads SEHNR; CDR2 reads FQNEAQ (reference sequence). V was pared by 5 bases and J by 10 bases, with 4 bases of the junction left unmatched. The CDR3 nucleotides are TGTGCCAGCAGCGCGGGACAGAACTACACCTTC. Translating gives CASSAGQNYTF.

This clonotype appeared a few times. The V and J genes are TRBV7-9 and TRBJ2-4, with TRBD1 as a possible D gene (5 bases). The CDR3 has 16 amino acids. V lost 0 bases to trimming and J lost 3 bases, with 12 bases between them. The germline CDR1 and CDR2 sequences are SEHNR and FQNEAQ (reference sequence). Here the CDR3 DNA reads TGTGCCAGCAGCTTAGCGGTGTGGGGCGGCAAAAACATTCAGTACTTC. Translating it yields CASSLAVWGGKNIQYF.

The gene calls are TRBV9 and TRBJ2-3; 9 nucleotides line up with TRBD2. Per germline, CDR1 SGDLS and CDR2 YYNGEE. V was clipped by 2 bases and J by 5 bases; unmatched bases: 3. The CDR3 runs to 14 residues. Here the CDR3 reads CASSVSGREDTQYF. CDR3 DNA sequence: TGTGCCAGCAGCGTTAGCGGGAGAGAAGATACGCAGTATTTT.

The rearrangement links TRBV20-1 to TRBJ1-5; the D gene is possibly TRBD1 (5 bases). From germline, CDR1 is DFQATT and CDR2 SNEGSKA (reference sequence). The CDR3 extends over 13 amino acids. The CDR3 nucleotides read TGCAGCGGGGTGAGGGGAAACAATCAGCCCCAGCATTTT. It is translated as CSGVRGNNQPQHF.

The rearrangement joins TRBV5-1 to TRBJ1-2, with TRBD1 matching 7 bases. The germline gives CDR1 SGHRS, CDR2 YFSETQ. The CDR3 totals 16 residues. V was pared by 3 bases and J by 2 bases, with 10 bases of the junction left unmatched. The CDR3 DNA reads as TGCGCCAGCAGCTCGGGACAGCGGGAGACGAACTATGGCTACACCTTC. It is translated as CASSSGQRETNYGYTF.

The chain combines TRBV20-1 with TRBJ2-1; 12 nucleotides match TRBD2. Germline V CDR1 and CDR2: DFQATT, SNEGSKA (reference sequence). The CDR3 spans 15 residues. V lost 6 bases, J lost 7 bases, and 10 bases stayed unmatched. The CDR3 reads CSASRLAGDGNEQFF. The CDR3 DNA is TGCAGTGCCTCTCGACTAGCGGGAGATGGGAATGAGCAGTTCTTC.

V and J are TRBV11-2 and TRBJ2-3; 13 nucleotides agree with TRBD2. The CDR3 length is 19 residues. Germline lookup yields CDR1 SGHAT and CDR2 FQNNGV. Trimming cost V 1 base and J 1 base; bases outside gene matches: 8. This chain's CDR3 is CASSLVIRGLAGGTDTQYF. CDR3 DNA sequence: TGTGCCAGCAGCTTAGTAATACGAGGACTAGCGGGAGGCACAGATACGCAGTATTTT.

This clonotype was seen only a few times. The chain couples TRBV7-9 to TRBJ2-3; 7 bases are a match to TRBD2. Losses at the gene ends were 2 bases for V and 4 bases for J; bases not matched to a gene: 6. Germline assignment: CDR1 SEHNR and CDR2 FQNEAQ (reference sequence). CDR3 length: 15 amino acids. This CDR3 reads CASSLLGGRADTQYF. The CDR3 DNA reads TGTGCCAGCAGCTTACTGGGAGGGAGAGCAGATACGCAGTATTTT.

In this sample, this clonotype turned up many times. The chain uses TRBV5-1 and TRBJ2-7, with D possibly being TRBD2 (5 bases). CDR1 and CDR2 from the germline V gene are SGHRS and YFSETQ. V shed 0 bases and J shed 6 bases, with 10 bases lying between them. This CDR3 region has 13 residues. The CDR3 is CASSLVGGPEQYF. DNA of the CDR3: TGCGCCAGCAGCTTGGTTGGAGGACCCGAGCAGTACTTC.

This clonotype was observed at least ten times. V is TRBV7-9 and J is TRBJ1-5; TRBD1 is a possible D gene (5 bases). V gave up 5 bases and J gave up 4 bases, with 12 bases separating them. This CDR3 has 14 residues. Germline V lookup: CDR1 SEHNR, CDR2 FQNEAQ (reference sequence). CDR3 nucleotides: TGTGCCAGCAGCCCCCTCGGGGGGAATCAGCCCCAGCATTTT. The encoded protein is CASSPLGGNQPQHF.

The gene calls are TRBV9 and TRBJ1-3; D not resolved. The CDR3 length is 12 residues. V was trimmed by 7 bases and J by 0 bases, leaving 5 bases between them. Germline CDR1 and CDR2: SGDLS and YYNGEE. The CDR3 DNA follows: TGTGCCAGCGGACTCTCTGGAAACACCATATATTTT. This translates into CASGLSGNTIYF.

In this sample, this clonotype turned up a few times. J is TRBJ1-1 and V is TRBV29-1; no clear D. Between the trimmed V and J ends, which lost 7 bases and 6 bases, there was a span of 9 bases. Germline CDR1 reads SQVTM; CDR2 reads ANQGSEA. CDR3 length: 10 amino acids. The CDR3 protein is CSALDPEAFF. Written as DNA, the CDR3 is TGCAGCGCGCTCGACCCTGAAGCTTTCTTT.

This clonotype has a count of ten or more. The chain recombines TRBV4-1 with TRBJ1-3; D remains unclear. V was cut by 0 bases and J by 9 bases, with 15 bases left in between. There are 15 residues in the CDR3. The germline gives CDR1 MGHRA, CDR2 YSYEKL. The CDR3 region is CASSQDVRNYGTIYF. CDR3 nucleotides: TGCGCCAGCAGCCAAGACGTGAGAAACTATGGCACCATATATTTT.

This rearrangement joins TRBV7-2 to TRBJ2-2, with TRBD1 matching 8 bases. Germline V gene sequence: CDR1 SGHTA, CDR2 FQGNSA. The CDR3 runs 14 residues. The ends lost 2 bases at V and 6 bases at J; junction bases unmatched: 2. As DNA, the CDR3 is TGTGCCAGCAGCTTAATGGACAGGGCCGGGGAGCTGTTTTTT. This translates into CASSLMDRAGELFF.

A few counts support this clonotype. This chain links TRBV24-1 with TRBJ2-5; D is unresolved. The V and J ends lost 1 base and 11 bases respectively, with 10 bases between them. The CDR3 extends over 12 amino acids. Per the germline V gene, CDR1 is KGHDR and CDR2 is SFDVKD. CDR3 sequence reads: CATSDLRGRQYF. The CDR3 DNA follows: TGTGCCACCAGTGATTTAAGAGGCCGACAGTACTTC.

This clonotype has only a few counts. V gene TRBV7-9 combines with J gene TRBJ2-7; 13 bases are shared with TRBD2. Germline CDR1 is SEHNR and CDR2 is FQNEAQ (reference sequence). After removal of 4 bases from V and 3 bases from J, the junction contained 3 bases not matched to a gene. The CDR3 has 15 residues. The CDR3 sequence: CASSSGLAGYYEQYF. DNA for the CDR3: TGTGCCAGCAGCTCGGGACTAGCGGGGTACTACGAGCAGTACTTC.

A few counts support this clonotype. This rearrangement joins TRBV10-3 to TRBJ2-1, with unresolved D. The CDR3 runs to 14 residues. The V and J ends lost 0 bases and 1 base respectively, with 4 bases between them. Germline assignment: CDR1 ENHRY and CDR2 SYGVKD. The CDR3 here is CAISESGSYNEQFF. DNA of the CDR3: TGTGCCATCAGTGAGTCCGGGTCCTACAATGAGCAGTTCTTC.

This sequence joins TRBV7-2 and TRBJ1-1; D gene uncertain. The CDR3 spans 14 residues. Deletions cut 4 bases from V and 4 bases from J, with 13 bases between. Per germline, CDR1 SGHTA and CDR2 FQGNSA. Here the CDR3 DNA reads TGTGCCAGCAGCTCCCCGGCCCGAGTCACTGAAGCTTTCTTT. It translates to CASSSPARVTEAFF.

The J gene is TRBJ2-7, the V gene TRBV29-1, with 10 positions matching TRBD1. Germline V gene data show CDR1 as SQVTM and CDR2 as ANQGSEA. This CDR3 spans 13 amino acids. With 6 bases clipped from V and 3 bases from J, the junction kept 5 bases outside the gene matches. CDR3 amino acids: CSVRTGGLYEQYF. CDR3 bases: TGCAGCGTGCGGACAGGGGGTCTCTACGAGCAGTACTTC.